These T cell receptor beta chains were read from a single sample in a study of blood T cell repertoires in COVID-19. Produced via immunoSEQ multiplex PCR; TCRdb's table is partial and in-frame only. Of around 110,000 clones listed, about four fifths were seen once; the top ten hold around 4.2%. Sequenced sample: peripheral blood. The receptors originated from a human donor in a cohort sampled during active COVID-19. Both conserved end residues are part of each CDR3. Fields, in order: V gene, clone size, D gene, J gene, CDR3 DNA, CDR3 protein. D genes are given only for firm matches. Not every row has a clone size; where given, it reads once, few, many or a size class.

TRBV29-1	few	TRBD1	TRBJ1-2	TGCAGCGTTGAAGCGACAACAGGGGGCCACTCCTATGGCTACACCTTC	CSVEATTGGHSYGYTF
TRBV3-1/TRBV3-2	NA	NA	TRBJ1-1	TGTGCCAGCAGCCAAGACTATCAGGGGGCTTTCTTT	CASSQDYQGAFF
TRBV9	NA	NA	TRBJ1-2	TGTGCCAGCAGCACGTCAGGAACCCTTTATGGCTACACCTTC	CASSTSGTLYGYTF
TRBV7-3	few	NA	TRBJ1-1	TGTGCCAGCAGCTTCGGACGGGGGAACACTGAAGCTTTCTTT	CASSFGRGNTEAFF
TRBV2	NA	NA	TRBJ1-2	TGTGCCAGCAGTGTTAACAGCTATGGCTACACCTTC	CASSVNSYGYTF
TRBV11-2	NA	NA	TRBJ2-2	TGTGCCAGCAGCCCAGGGAGGGGACAGGCGGATAGCGGGGAGCTGTTTTTT	CASSPGRGQADSGELFF
TRBV7-9	few	NA	TRBJ2-4	TGTGCCAGCAGCTTCCGACAGAGTTTAGCCAAAAACATTCAGTACTTC	CASSFRQSLAKNIQYF
TRBV28	NA	TRBD2	TRBJ2-1	TGTGCCAGCAGTTTGCGGGGGACTAGCGGGACCCATGAGCAGTTCTTC	CASSLRGTSGTHEQFF
TRBV7-6	once	NA	TRBJ2-1	TGTGCCAGCAGCTTAGTGGGCAAGGACTTCCAGGACAATGAGCAGTTCTTC	CASSLVGKDFQDNEQFF
TRBV19	few	NA	TRBJ1-5	TGTGCCAGTACCCCTCGGGGAGGGATGAACACTCAGCCCCAGCATTTT	CASTPRGGMNTQPQHF
TRBV6-4	NA	TRBD2	TRBJ2-1	TGTGCCAGCAAAGCGACTAGCGGGAGACTATGGATATTCAATGAGCAGTTCTTC	CASKATSGRLWIFNEQFF
TRBV19	NA	TRBD1	TRBJ1-1	TGTGCCAGTAGCCATCGAACGACAGGGGGCGCGACTGAAGCTTTCTTT	CASSHRTTGGATEAFF
TRBV19	NA	TRBD2	TRBJ2-7	TGTGCCAGTAGTTTGGTCGGGACAGTGATAGCGGGAGGGTCCTACGAGCAGTACTTC	CASSLVGTVIAGGSYEQYF
TRBV2	NA	TRBD1	TRBJ1-2	TGTGCCAGCAGTGAAAGGGGACAGGGATTTGGCTACACCTTC	CASSERGQGFGYTF